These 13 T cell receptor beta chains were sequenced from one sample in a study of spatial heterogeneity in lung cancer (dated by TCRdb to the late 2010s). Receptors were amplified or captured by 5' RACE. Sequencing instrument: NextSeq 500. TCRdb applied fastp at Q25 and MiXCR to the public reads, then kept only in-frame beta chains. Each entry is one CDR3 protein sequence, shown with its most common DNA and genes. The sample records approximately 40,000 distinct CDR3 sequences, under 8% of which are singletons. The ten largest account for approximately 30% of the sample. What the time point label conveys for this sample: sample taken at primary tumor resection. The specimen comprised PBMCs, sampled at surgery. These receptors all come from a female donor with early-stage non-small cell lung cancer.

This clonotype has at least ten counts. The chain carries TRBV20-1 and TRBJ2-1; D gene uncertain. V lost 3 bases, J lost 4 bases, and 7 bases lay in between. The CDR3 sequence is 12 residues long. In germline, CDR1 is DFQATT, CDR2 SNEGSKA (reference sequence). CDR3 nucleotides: TGCAGTGCTAGCCAACCTTACAATGAGCAGTTCTTC. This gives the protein CSASQPYNEQFF.

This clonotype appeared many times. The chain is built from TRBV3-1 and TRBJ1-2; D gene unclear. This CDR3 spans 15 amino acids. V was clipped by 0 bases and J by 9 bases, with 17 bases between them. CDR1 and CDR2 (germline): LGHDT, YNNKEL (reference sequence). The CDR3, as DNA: TGTGCCAGCAGCCAAGACTCCCAACTCCGTAATAGCTACACCTTC. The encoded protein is CASSQDSQLRNSYTF.

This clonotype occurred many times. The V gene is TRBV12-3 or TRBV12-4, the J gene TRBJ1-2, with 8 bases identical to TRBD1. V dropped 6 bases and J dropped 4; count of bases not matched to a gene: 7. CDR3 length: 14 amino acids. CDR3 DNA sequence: TGTGCCAGCAGCTACGGACAGGGCTTCTATGGCTACACCTTC. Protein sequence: CASSYGQGFYGYTF.

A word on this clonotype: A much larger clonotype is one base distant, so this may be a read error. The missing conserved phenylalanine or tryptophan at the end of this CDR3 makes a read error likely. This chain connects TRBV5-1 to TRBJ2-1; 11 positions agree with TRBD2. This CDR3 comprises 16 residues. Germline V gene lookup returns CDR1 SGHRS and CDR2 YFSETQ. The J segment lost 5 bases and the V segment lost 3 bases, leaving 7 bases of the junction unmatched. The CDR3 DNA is TGCGCCAGCAGCTGGGTACTAGCGGGGGCTAACAATGAGCAGTTCTCC. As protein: CASSWVLAGANNEQFS.

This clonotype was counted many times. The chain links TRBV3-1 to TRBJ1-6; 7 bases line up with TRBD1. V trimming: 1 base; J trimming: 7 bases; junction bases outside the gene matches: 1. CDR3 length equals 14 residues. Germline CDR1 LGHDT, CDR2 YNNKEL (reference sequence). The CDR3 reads CASSQVQGNSPLHF. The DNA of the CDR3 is TGTGCCAGCAGCCAAGTACAGGGGAATTCACCCCTCCACTTT. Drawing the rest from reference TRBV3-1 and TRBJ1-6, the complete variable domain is DTAVSQTPKYLVTQMGNDKSIKCEQNLGHDTMYWYKQDSKKFLKIMFSYNNKELIINETVPNRFSPKSPDKAHLNLHINSLELGDSAVYFCASSQVQGNSPLHFGNGTRLTVT.

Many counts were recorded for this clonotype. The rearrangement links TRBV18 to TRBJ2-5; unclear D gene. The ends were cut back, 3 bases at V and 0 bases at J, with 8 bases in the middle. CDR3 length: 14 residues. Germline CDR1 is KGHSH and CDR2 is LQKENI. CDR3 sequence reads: CASSPARNQETQYF. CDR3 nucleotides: TGTGCCAGCTCACCTGCGAGGAACCAAGAGACCCAGTACTTC.

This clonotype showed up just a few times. The chain's CDR3 is CASSYRGTSGSVVDEQFF. The CDR3 region has the DNA TGTGCCAGCAGTTACAGAGGGACTAGCGGGAGTGTCGTCGATGAGCAGTTCTTC. The chain couples TRBV6-5 to TRBJ2-1, with 14 nucleotides matching TRBD2. The CDR3 spans 18 residues. From germline, CDR1 is MNHEY and CDR2 SVGAGI. The J segment lost 8 bases and the V segment lost 2 bases, leaving 11 bases of the junction unmatched.

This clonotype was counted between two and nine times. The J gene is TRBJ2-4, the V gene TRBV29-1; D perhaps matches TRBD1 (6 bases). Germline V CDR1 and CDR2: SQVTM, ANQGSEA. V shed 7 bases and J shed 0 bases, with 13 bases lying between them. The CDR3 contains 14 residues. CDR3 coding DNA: TGCAGCGCCCAAACAGGGACAGCCAAAAACATTCAGTACTTC. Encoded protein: CSAQTGTAKNIQYF.

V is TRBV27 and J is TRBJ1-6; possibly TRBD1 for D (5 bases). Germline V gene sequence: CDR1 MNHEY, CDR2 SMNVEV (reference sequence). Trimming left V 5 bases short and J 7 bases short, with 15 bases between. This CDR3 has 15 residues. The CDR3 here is CASSPALWGNSPLHF. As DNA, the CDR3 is TGTGCCAGCAGTCCGGCTCTTTGGGGGAATTCACCCCTCCACTTT.

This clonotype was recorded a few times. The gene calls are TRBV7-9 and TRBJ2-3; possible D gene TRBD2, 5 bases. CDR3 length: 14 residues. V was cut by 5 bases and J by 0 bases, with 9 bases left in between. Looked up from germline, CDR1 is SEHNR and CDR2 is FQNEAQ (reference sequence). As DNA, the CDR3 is TGTGCCAGCAGCACCCGGACTAGCACAGATACGCAGTATTTT. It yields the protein CASSTRTSTDTQYF.

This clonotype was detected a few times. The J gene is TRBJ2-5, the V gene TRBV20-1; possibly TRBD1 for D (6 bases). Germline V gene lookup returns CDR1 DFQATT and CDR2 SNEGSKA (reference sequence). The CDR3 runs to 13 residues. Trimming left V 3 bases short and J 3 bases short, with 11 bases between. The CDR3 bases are TGCAGTGCTAGTGGTAGGGGGAAAGAGACCCAGTACTTC. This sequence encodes CSASGRGKETQYF.

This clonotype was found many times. The CDR3 loop is CASSVSGTDYEQYF. The CDR3 DNA reads as TGCGCCAGCAGCGTTAGCGGGACGGACTACGAGCAGTACTTC. The chain links TRBV5-1 to TRBJ2-7, with 8 positions matching TRBD2. The CDR3 is made up of 14 amino acids. Trimming at V came to 4 bases and at J to 3 bases, leaving 6 bases not matched to a gene. The germline V gene has CDR1 SGHRS and CDR2 YFSETQ. Based on the CDR3 plus reference TRBV5-1 and TRBJ2-7, the full variable domain is KAGVTQTPRYLIKTRGQQVTLSCSPISGHRSVSWYQQTPGQGLQFLFEYFSETQRNKGNFPGRFSGRQFSNSRSEMNVSTLELGDSALYLCASSVSGTDYEQYFGPGTRLTVT.

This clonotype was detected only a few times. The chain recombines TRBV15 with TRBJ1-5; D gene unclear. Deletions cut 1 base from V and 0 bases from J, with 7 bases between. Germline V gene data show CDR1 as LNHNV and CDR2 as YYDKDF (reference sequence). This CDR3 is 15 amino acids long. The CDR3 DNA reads TGTGCCACCAGCAGAGGCCAGGATAGCAATCAGCCCCAGCATTTT. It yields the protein CATSRGQDSNQPQHF.